The 8 T cell receptor beta chains reported below all come from one sample, sequenced in a study of blood T cell repertoires in COVID-19. Assay used: immunoSEQ multiplex PCR; TCRdb lists only in-frame clones, some missing. Of over 150,000 clones in the sample, 86% are singletons; the top ten hold approximately 7%. The sequenced sample consisted of peripheral blood. These receptors all come from a middle-aged man with active or convalescent COVID-19.

This rearrangement joins TRBV27 to TRBJ2-5, with a tentative D call TRBD2 (8 bases). In germline, CDR1 is MNHEY, CDR2 SMNVEV (reference sequence). The CDR3 covers 21 residues. Trimming left V 6 bases short and J 0 bases short, with 32 bases between. CDR3 in amino acids: CASRAAGQPLTSVTYQETQYF. The CDR3 DNA reads TGTGCCAGCAGGGCGGCGGGACAGCCTTTGACTAGCGTCACGTACCAAGAGACCCAGTACTTC.

This chain's CDR3 is CASSSGGVTYNEQFF. In DNA, the CDR3 is TGTGCCAGCAGCTCCGGGGGGGTGACCTACAATGAGCAGTTCTTC. This chain uses TRBV5-4 with TRBJ2-1; 8 bases fit TRBD2. The CDR3 totals 15 residues. V dropped 3 bases and J dropped 2; count of bases not matched to a gene: 4. Germline V gene sequence: CDR1 SGHNT, CDR2 YYREEE (reference sequence). Full variable domain (rest looked up from reference TRBV5-4 and TRBJ2-1): ETGVTQSPTHLIKTRGQQVTLRCSSQSGHNTVSWYQQALGQGPQFIFQYYREEENGRGNFPPRFSGLQFPNYSSELNVNALELDDSALYLCASSSGGVTYNEQFFGPGTRLTVL.

The chain couples TRBV6-5 to TRBJ1-1; the D gene is possibly TRBD1 (6 bases). This CDR3 has 15 amino acids. Looked up from germline, CDR1 is MNHEY and CDR2 is SVGAGI. V was trimmed by 5 bases and J by 7 bases, leaving 20 bases between them. This chain's CDR3 is CASSPPGPKGDEAFF. CDR3 DNA sequence: TGTGCCAGCAGTCCCCCGGGCCCGAAGGGGGATGAAGCTTTCTTT.

The CDR3 region is CASPPGGLAGLGKSSYNEQFF. For the CDR3, the DNA is TGTGCCAGCCCACCAGGAGGTCTAGCGGGGCTAGGGAAGAGCTCCTACAATGAGCAGTTCTTC. The chain uses TRBV28 and TRBJ2-1, with TRBD2 matching 9 bases. Trimming removed 8 bases from V and 0 bases from J; junction bases left unmatched: 23. The germline V gene has CDR1 MDHEN and CDR2 SYDVKM. This CDR3 contains 21 residues. Based on the CDR3 plus reference TRBV28 and TRBJ2-1, the full variable domain is DVKVTQSSRYLVKRTGEKVFLECVQDMDHENMFWYRQDPGLGLRLIYFSYDVKMKEKGDIPEGYSVSREKKERFSLILESASTNQTSMYLCASPPGGLAGLGKSSYNEQFFGPGTRLTVL.

The chain uses TRBV7-8 and TRBJ2-2; 9 bases match TRBD1. V lost 5 bases and J lost 2; bases outside the gene matches: 9. Germline CDR1 reads SGHVS; CDR2 reads FQNEAQ. CDR3 length equals 17 residues. The CDR3 region is CASSRFLGQGNTGELFF. CDR3 nucleotide sequence: TGTGCCAGCAGCCGTTTCCTGGGACAGGGAAACACCGGGGAGCTGTTTTTT.

The genes are TRBV27 and TRBJ2-6; D might be TRBD2 (5 bases). The V end lost 6 bases, the J end lost 3 bases, and 12 bases lay between the germline ends. This CDR3 is 15 amino acids long. CDR1 and CDR2 (germline): MNHEY, SMNVEV (reference sequence). The CDR3: CASSEGGYGANVLTF. The CDR3 DNA follows: TGTGCCAGCAGCGAGGGCGGGTATGGGGCCAACGTCCTGACTTTC.

This clone was counted once. The rearrangement joins TRBV6-5 to TRBJ2-3; TRBD1 might be the D (6 bases). Germline loops: CDR1 MNHEY, CDR2 SVGAGI. Trimming left V 7 bases short and J 8 bases short, with 22 bases between. CDR3 length equals 15 residues. The CDR3 spells CASTPRAGAQGTQYF. CDR3 DNA sequence: TGTGCCAGCACCCCACGGGCAGGGGCTCAGGGTACGCAGTATTTT.

CDR3 in amino acids: CASSSDTGLNTEAFF. The CDR3 DNA is TGTGCCAGCAGCTCAGACACAGGGTTAAACACTGAAGCTTTCTTT. The chain carries TRBV7-2 and TRBJ1-1, with D perhaps TRBD1 (6 bases). Germline loops: CDR1 SGHTA, CDR2 FQGNSA. V lost 4 bases and J lost 2, with 14 bases in between. CDR3 length equals 15 residues.